This T cell receptor (beta chain) appears in the sequencing data of a study of blood T cell repertoires in COVID-19. Per the study methods: It was from reference gene primer amplification that nucleated cell counts were estimated. Measured with immunoSEQ multiplex PCR; TCRdb has only the in-frame clones, and not every one. V and J calls and clone size are copied from that table; D and trimming were computed from the DNA. The table lists more than 110,000 clones, around nine tenths of them singletons. The source material was peripheral blood. The receptor was isolated from a human donor in a cohort sampled during active COVID-19.

In DNA form, the CDR3 reads TGTGCCAGCAGCTTGGAAAGCGGACAGGGGGCGAACACTGAAGCTTTCTTT. Residues: CASSLESGQGANTEAFF. The chain employs TRBV5-4 and TRBJ1-1; 11 bases match TRBD1. V shed 0 bases, J shed 1 base, and the junction held 5 bases outside the gene matches. CDR1 and CDR2 (germline): SGHNT, YYREEE (reference sequence). CDR3 length: 17 residues.